This entry lists 30 T cell receptor beta chains sequenced from one sample in a study of blood T cell repertoires in COVID-19. Assay used: immunoSEQ multiplex PCR; TCRdb lists only in-frame clones, some missing. The table includes over 100,000 clones, approximately 90% detected once. Source material: peripheral blood. These receptors originate from a man aged 60 to 69 with COVID-19, enrolled during active disease.

V and J are TRBV24-1 and TRBJ2-5; no clear D gene. V lost 5 bases and J 2 bases, leaving 8 bases between the germline ends. In germline, CDR1 is KGHDR, CDR2 SFDVKD. The CDR3 is 13 amino acids. CDR3 sequence: CATSATDQETQYF. CDR3 DNA sequence: TGTGCCACCAGTGCAACAGATCAAGAGACCCAGTACTTC.

The chain recombines TRBV4-1 with TRBJ2-7; 7 bases align to TRBD1. V lost 0 bases to trimming and J lost 2 bases; unmatched junction nucleotides: 1. This CDR3 comprises 14 residues. Germline-derived CDR1 and CDR2 are MGHRA and YSYEKL. The CDR3 region has the DNA TGCGCCAGCAGCCAAGAGACAGGGCCCTACGAGCAGTACTTC. Its translation is CASSQETGPYEQYF.

The chain uses TRBV7-9 and TRBJ1-1; a possible D gene is TRBD1 (5 bases). This CDR3 has 13 amino acids. V lost 2 bases and J 3 bases, leaving 7 bases between the germline ends. The V gene's germline CDR1 is SEHNR and CDR2 FQNEAQ (reference sequence). CDR3 protein: CASSLSGYTEAFF. In DNA, the CDR3 is TGTGCCAGCAGCTTATCAGGGTACACTGAAGCTTTCTTT.

CDR3 DNA: TGTGCCAGCAGCCGCGGGACGGTGGGAAACATTCAGTACTTC. Amino acids: CASSRGTVGNIQYF. The chain carries TRBV7-9 and TRBJ2-4, with D possibly TRBD2 on 6 matching bases. The CDR3 is 14 residues long. Trimming removed 5 bases at V and 6 bases at J, with 14 bases between. The V gene's germline CDR1 is SEHNR and CDR2 FQNEAQ (reference sequence).

The genes are TRBV5-6 and TRBJ1-2; D remains unclear. CDR1 SGHDT and CDR2 YYEEEE come from the germline V gene. The CDR3 totals 13 residues. The germline V and J ends were trimmed by 4 bases and 8 bases, with 15 bases remaining between them. The CDR3 DNA reads TGTGCCAGCAGCCCGCGGGCAGTTAAGGGCTACACCTTC. This translates into CASSPRAVKGYTF.

This clone was detected only once. V usage is TRBV28 and J usage is TRBJ2-5, with TRBD2 identical over 15 bases. The V segment lost 7 bases and the J segment 5 bases; nucleotides outside the gene matches: 11. The germline V gene has CDR1 MDHEN and CDR2 SYDVKM. The CDR3 sequence is 17 residues long. The CDR3 DNA sequence: TGTGCCAGCAAAACAACTGGACTAGCGGGGGGGCAGGAGACCCAGTACTTC. Protein sequence: CASKTTGLAGGQETQYF.

The chain combines TRBV27 with TRBJ2-7; D is ambiguous. This CDR3 spans 17 amino acids. CDR1 is MNHEY and CDR2 is SMNVEV in the germline V gene (reference sequence). With 3 bases removed from V and 0 bases from J, the gap between germline ends came to 18 bases. Here the CDR3 DNA reads TGTGCCAGCAGTTTCCCCCCCCGGCCCGCTAGCTCCTACGAGCAGTACTTC. Translated, it gives CASSFPPRPASSYEQYF.

The chain has TRBV3-1 (or the pseudogene TRBV3-2) and TRBJ1-2; no clear D gene. V shed 0 bases and J shed 8 bases, with 13 bases lying between them. CDR1 and CDR2 (germline): LGHDT, YNNKEL (reference sequence). The CDR3 extends over 14 amino acids. CDR3 DNA: TGTGCCAGCAGCCAAGATCCATTCCCCCAAGGCTACACCTTC. Translating gives CASSQDPFPQGYTF.

This chain links TRBV5-1 with TRBJ2-3; TRBD2 matches at 7 bases. This CDR3 region has 14 residues. The junction had 4 bases not matched to a gene; V was cut back by 4 bases and J by 2 bases. Germline V gene data show CDR1 as SGHRS and CDR2 as YFSETQ. The CDR3 protein is CASSPSGPTDTQYF. CDR3 coding DNA: TGCGCCAGCAGCCCTAGCGGACCCACAGATACGCAGTATTTT.

The table lists this clone with a count of one. The rearrangement joins TRBV7-3 to TRBJ2-1; 10 bases match TRBD1. Germline V gene sequence: CDR1 SGHTA, CDR2 FQGTGA. CDR3 size: 14 residues. J was trimmed by 9 bases and V by 5 bases; bases with no gene match: 7. In DNA form, the CDR3 reads TGTGCCAGCAGCCGACAGGGGGCGCAGGCTGAGCAGTTCTTC. The encoded protein is CASSRQGAQAEQFF.

The DNA of the CDR3 is TGTGCCAGCAGCATAGGGGACAGAATAATGAACACTGAAGCTTTCTTT. As protein: CASSIGDRIMNTEAFF. The V gene is TRBV7-8, the J gene TRBJ1-1, with 7 positions matching TRBD1. CDR3 length: 16 residues. The V gene end was trimmed by 5 bases and the J gene end by 0 bases; junction bases not matched to a gene: 9. From germline, CDR1 is SGHVS and CDR2 FQNEAQ.

This sequence joins TRBV11-2 and TRBJ2-7; a weak D match, TRBD2 (5 bases). With 2 bases removed from V and 5 bases from J, the gap between germline ends came to 22 bases. From germline, CDR1 is SGHAT and CDR2 FQNNGV. The CDR3 has 17 residues. CDR3 in DNA: TGTGCCAGCAGCTTACGCTCGTCAGCGGTTGGTAGCCACGAGCAGTACTTC. As protein: CASSLRSSAVGSHEQYF.

V gene TRBV29-1 combines with J gene TRBJ2-5, with D possibly TRBD2 on 6 matching bases. Germline V gene data show CDR1 as SQVTM and CDR2 as ANQGSEA. This CDR3 has 13 amino acids. V lost 8 bases, J lost 2 bases, and 15 bases lay in between. CDR3 residues: CSLSAGRQETQYF. DNA of the CDR3: TGCAGCCTCTCGGCGGGGAGACAAGAGACCCAGTACTTC.

The chain joins TRBV6-2 or TRBV6-3 to TRBJ2-5; TRBD2 matches 11 bases. Germline CDR1 and CDR2: MNHEY and SVGEGT. The V segment lost 5 bases and the J segment 5 bases; nucleotides outside the gene matches: 7. The CDR3 sequence is 15 residues long. The CDR3 loop is CASSIPIAGGETQYF. The CDR3 nucleotides are TGTGCCAGCAGTATCCCCATAGCGGGGGGGGAGACCCAGTACTTC.

This chain uses TRBV7-9 with TRBJ1-3, with D perhaps TRBD1 (5 bases). V was cut by 1 base and J by 2 bases, with 9 bases left in between. Germline CDR1 SEHNR, CDR2 FQNEAQ (reference sequence). The CDR3 contains 15 residues. In DNA, the CDR3 is TGTGCCAGCAGCTTAGGACAAGGGGCTGGAAACACCATATATTTT. Its protein product is CASSLGQGAGNTIYF.

This sequence joins TRBV7-9 and TRBJ1-1; maybe TRBD1 (5 bases). Germline V CDR1 and CDR2: SEHNR, FQNEAQ (reference sequence). The CDR3 runs 14 residues. The ends were cut back, 1 base at V and 7 bases at J, with 13 bases in the middle. The CDR3 DNA is TGTGCCAGCAGCTTAGGTACAGGATGGGATGAAGCTTTCTTT. Translating it yields CASSLGTGWDEAFF. Looking up the rest from reference TRBV7-9 and TRBJ1-1 gives the full variable domain: DTGVSQNPRHKITKRGQNVTFRCDPISEHNRLYWYRQTLGQGPEFLTYFQNEAQLEKSRLLSDRFSAERPKGSFSTLEIQRTEQGDSAMYLCASSLGTGWDEAFFGQGTRLTVV.

The V gene is TRBV7-9, the J gene TRBJ1-6; TRBD1 matches 7 bases. The J segment lost 4 bases and the V segment lost 4 bases, leaving 10 bases of the junction unmatched. The CDR3 has 17 amino acids. Germline assignment: CDR1 SEHNR and CDR2 FQNEAQ (reference sequence). This chain's CDR3 is CASSSGTASGYNSPLHF. The CDR3 DNA is TGTGCCAGCAGCTCCGGGACAGCATCCGGATATAATTCACCCCTCCACTTT.

This clone was seen only once. J is TRBJ1-4 and V is TRBV2; 8 nucleotides align to TRBD1. The trim removed 8 bases at V and 8 bases at J, leaving 10 bases unmatched. Germline values: CDR1 SNHLY, CDR2 FYNNEI. The CDR3 runs to 14 residues. The CDR3 region is CASFYTGGIEKLFF. The CDR3 DNA is TGTGCCAGCTTTTACACAGGGGGAATAGAAAAACTGTTTTTT.

The CDR3 reads CASSPGGTGDEQYF. In DNA, the CDR3 is TGCGCCAGCAGCCCTGGTGGGACAGGGGACGAGCAGTACTTC. The chain couples TRBV5-1 to TRBJ2-7, with 10 bases identical to TRBD1. The V gene's germline CDR1 is SGHRS and CDR2 YFSETQ. The CDR3 consists of 14 residues. Losses at the gene ends were 4 bases for V and 5 bases for J; bases not matched to a gene: 6.

The rearrangement joins TRBV2 to TRBJ1-5; no reliable D call. V lost 5 bases, J lost 2 bases, and 10 bases lay in between. Germline loops: CDR1 SNHLY, CDR2 FYNNEI. The CDR3 length is 14 residues. CDR3 residues: CASSLEVGNQPQHF. The DNA of the CDR3 is TGTGCCAGCAGTTTGGAGGTGGGCAATCAGCCCCAGCATTTT. Based on the CDR3 plus reference TRBV2 and TRBJ1-5, the full variable domain is EPEVTQTPSHQVTQMGQEVILRCVPISNHLYFYWYRQILGQKVEFLVSFYNNEISEKSEIFDDQFSVERPDGSNFTLKIRSTKLEDSAMYFCASSLEVGNQPQHFGDGTRLSIL.

This clone was recorded a few times. This rearrangement joins TRBV5-4 to TRBJ1-1, with unresolved D. CDR3 length: 12 amino acids. Germline assignment: CDR1 SGHNT and CDR2 YYREEE (reference sequence). V was pared by 1 base and J by 4 bases, with 5 bases between. The CDR3 DNA follows: TGTGCCAGCAGCTTGCGGAGCACTGAAGCTTTCTTT. Encoded protein: CASSLRSTEAFF.

The chain is built from TRBV19 and TRBJ1-4, with 8 bases matching TRBD1. V trimming: 6 bases; J trimming: 2 bases; junction bases outside the gene matches: 8. The germline CDR1 and CDR2 sequences are LNHDA and SQIVND (reference sequence). This CDR3 region has 16 residues. The CDR3 sequence: CASSDVRGRTNEKLFF. CDR3 DNA sequence: TGTGCCAGTAGCGATGTCAGGGGGCGGACTAATGAAAAACTGTTTTTT.

The V call is TRBV19, the J call TRBJ1-6; 8 positions match TRBD1. J lost 19 bases, V lost 5 bases, and 13 bases had no gene match. CDR3 length: 13 amino acids. Germline V gene data show CDR1 as LNHDA and CDR2 as SQIVND (reference sequence). The CDR3 sequence: CASSQALGQAFHF. CDR3 DNA: TGTGCCAGTAGTCAAGCCCTGGGACAGGCCTTTCACTTT. Full variable domain (outside the CDR3, taken from reference TRBV19 and TRBJ1-6): DGGITQSPKYLFRKEGQNVTLSCEQNLNHDAMYWYRQDPGQGLRLIYYSQIVNDFQKGDIAEGYSVSREKKESFPLTVTSAQKNPTAFYLCASSQALGQAFHFGNGTRLTVT.

This clone has only one observation. CDR3 region: CASKAGGPNTGELFF. The CDR3 DNA reads TGTGCCAGCAAGGCGGGGGGGCCGAACACCGGGGAGCTGTTTTTT. This rearrangement joins TRBV28 to TRBJ2-2; 9 bases match TRBD2. The ends lost 7 bases at V and 0 bases at J; junction bases unmatched: 3. The CDR3 has 15 amino acids. Germline V gene data show CDR1 as MDHEN and CDR2 as SYDVKM.

The rearrangement uses TRBV25-1 and TRBJ2-1; 10 positions agree with TRBD1. J lost 9 bases, V lost 3 bases, and 8 bases had no gene match. This CDR3 spans 15 amino acids. The V gene's germline CDR1 is MGHDK and CDR2 SYGVNS. The CDR3 sequence is CASSDSRGQGSEQFF. The CDR3 coding sequence is TGTGCCAGCAGTGACTCGAGGGGACAGGGGAGTGAGCAGTTCTTC. The full variable domain, in which reference TRBV25-1 and TRBJ2-1 provide the parts outside the CDR3, is EADIYQTPRYLVIGTGKKITLECSQTMGHDKMYWYQQDPGMELHLIHYSYGVNSTEKGDLSSESTVSRIRTEHFPLTLESARPSHTSQYLCASSDSRGQGSEQFFGPGTRLTVL.

The chain joins TRBV2 to TRBJ2-7; TRBD1 matches at 8 bases. J lost 5 bases, V lost 7 bases, and 4 bases had no gene match. The CDR3 loop spans 12 amino acids. Germline values: CDR1 SNHLY, CDR2 FYNNEI. This CDR3 reads CASKDRDHEQYF. DNA for the CDR3: TGTGCCAGCAAGGACAGGGACCACGAGCAGTACTTC.

J is TRBJ1-3 and V is TRBV3-1 (or the pseudogene TRBV3-2); D not certain. V shed 0 bases and J shed 1 base, with 4 bases lying between them. Germline values: CDR1 LGHDT, CDR2 YNNKEL (reference sequence). The CDR3 is 14 residues long. Here the CDR3 reads CASSQDHSGNTIYF. In DNA form, the CDR3 reads TGTGCCAGCAGCCAAGATCATTCTGGAAACACCATATATTTT.

The genes are TRBV30 and TRBJ1-3, with TRBD1 matching 7 bases. V lost 4 bases and J lost 9; bases outside the gene matches: 3. Germline V gives CDR1 GTSNPN, CDR2 SVGIG (reference sequence). This CDR3 region has 11 residues. CDR3 nucleotide sequence: TGTGCCTGGAACTCAGGGGGCACCATATATTTT. Its translation is CAWNSGGTIYF.

The V call is TRBV7-9, the J call TRBJ1-3, with a possible D match to TRBD1 (5 bases). The germline V gene has CDR1 SEHNR and CDR2 FQNEAQ (reference sequence). V shed 6 bases and J shed 4 bases, with 16 bases lying between them. The CDR3 is 15 residues long. The DNA of the CDR3 is TGTGCCAGCAGACTGCAGGGTTCGACGGGAAACACCATATATTTT. Its protein is CASRLQGSTGNTIYF.

The genes are TRBV29-1 and TRBJ2-7; D perhaps matches TRBD1 (5 bases). Per the germline V gene, CDR1 is SQVTM and CDR2 is ANQGSEA. V shed 5 bases and J shed 0 bases, with 11 bases lying between them. This CDR3 comprises 13 residues. In DNA form, the CDR3 reads TGCAGCGTTATCCATCAGGGCTCCTACGAGCAGTACTTC. Its protein is CSVIHQGSYEQYF.